The rows below give T cell receptor beta chains drawn from one sample of a study of T cell responses to AZD1222 COVID-19 vaccine. Sequencing used immunoSEQ multiplex PCR; TCRdb keeps in-frame clones, though not all of them. The top ten clones hold around 4.3% of a sample with around 160,000 clones, 80% to 85% of them seen once. Specimen: peripheral blood, collected on day 0 of MenACWY control vaccination. All receptors derive from an adult in good health. Both conserved end residues are part of each CDR3. The D gene is left open where the match is weak. Clone size appears in some rows only: once, few, many, or a class for an expanded clone.

v_call	j_call	clone_size	d_call	cdr3_aa	cdr3_nt
TRBV30	TRBJ2-3	.	.	CAWSVRGGTDTQYF	TGTGCCTGGAGTGTACGTGGGGGCACAGATACGCAGTATTTT
TRBV7-2	TRBJ1-1	.	.	CASSLVGRGGGTEAFF	TGTGCCAGCAGCTTAGTAGGACGGGGGGGAGGGACTGAAGCTTTCTTT
TRBV7-3	TRBJ2-3	.	TRBD2	CASSSRLAGDSDTQYF	TGTGCCAGCAGCTCCAGACTAGCGGGGGACTCAGATACGCAGTATTTT
TRBV6-2/TRBV6-3	TRBJ1-1	.	.	CASSYLGPGTEAFF	TGTGCCAGCAGTTACCTCGGACCTGGCACTGAAGCTTTCTTT
TRBV7-6	TRBJ2-3	.	TRBD1	CASSRLPAGTGWDTQYF	TGTGCCAGCAGCCGTCTTCCCGCGGGGACAGGGTGGGATACGCAGTATTTT
TRBV3-1/TRBV3-2	TRBJ1-4	.	TRBD1	CASSHPGQNEKLFF	TGTGCCAGCAGCCACCCGGGACAGAATGAAAAACTGTTTTTT
TRBV3-1/TRBV3-2	TRBJ2-5	.	.	CASSPRLQPAETQYF	TGTGCCAGCAGCCCAAGACTACAGCCGGCCGAGACCCAGTACTTC
TRBV5-6	TRBJ1-4	.	.	CASSQVGQNEKLFF	TGTGCCAGCAGCCAGGTTGGACAGAACGAAAAACTGTTTTTT
TRBV30	TRBJ2-1	.	TRBD1	CAWSLQGANEQFF	TGTGCCTGGAGTCTACAGGGGGCCAATGAGCAGTTCTTC
TRBV6-1	TRBJ1-5	.	TRBD1	CASSEIGGPNQPQHF	TGTGCCAGCAGTGAAATAGGGGGCCCCAATCAGCCCCAGCATTTT
TRBV28	TRBJ1-5	.	.	CASSVGGGNQPQHF	TGTGCCAGCAGTGTGGGTGGGGGCAATCAGCCCCAGCATTTT
TRBV19	TRBJ1-2	.	.	CASSFRPVLNYGYTF	TGTGCCAGTAGTTTTAGGCCCGTCTTGAACTATGGCTACACCTTC
TRBV28	TRBJ1-5	few	TRBD1	CASSFWTGGAIGQPQHF	TGTGCCAGCAGTTTTTGGACAGGGGGCGCGATTGGACAGCCCCAGCATTTT
TRBV5-1	TRBJ1-2	.	.	CASSFRDNYGYTF	TGCGCCAGCAGCTTCCGGGACAACTATGGCTACACCTTC
TRBV9	TRBJ2-3	.	TRBD1	CASSPRPGGGTDTQYF	TGTGCCAGCAGCCCCCGCCCAGGGGGCGGCACAGATACGCAGTATTTT
TRBV6-2/TRBV6-3	TRBJ2-1	.	.	CASSLVLGGRDEQFF	TGTGCCAGCAGTTTGGTTTTGGGGGGCAGGGATGAGCAGTTCTTC
TRBV19	TRBJ1-2	.	TRBD1	CASSPTGADGYTF	TGTGCCAGTTCCCCGACAGGGGCGGACGGCTACACCTTC
TRBV6-5	TRBJ1-6	.	TRBD1	CASHSLDRGNSPLHF	TGTGCCAGTCATTCTTTGGACAGGGGTAATTCACCCCTCCACTTT
TRBV27	TRBJ1-2	.	.	CASSSRRGDYGYTF	TGTGCCAGCAGTTCCAGGAGGGGCGACTATGGCTACACCTTC
TRBV12-3/TRBV12-4	TRBJ1-1	.	TRBD1	CASSRQGEAFF	TGTGCCAGCAGTCGACAGGGGGAAGCTTTCTTT
TRBV5-5	TRBJ1-1	.	TRBD1	CASSLTPGQANTEAFF	TGTGCCAGCAGCTTAACACCGGGACAGGCCAACACTGAAGCTTTCTTT
TRBV28	TRBJ2-2	.	TRBD2	CASKLGGATGELFF	TGTGCCAGCAAACTCGGGGGGGCCACCGGGGAGCTGTTTTTT
TRBV3-1/TRBV3-2	TRBJ2-7	few	.	CASSQGMGEQYF	TGTGCCAGCAGCCAAGGGATGGGCGAGCAGTACTTC
TRBV6-6	TRBJ2-1	.	.	CASSPRGLAGPADHNEQFF	TGTGCCAGCAGTCCCAGGGGGCTAGCGGGGCCGGCTGATCACAATGAGCAGTTCTTC